This T cell receptor beta chain came from a study of cytomegalovirus exposure and HLA in healthy donors. Trimming pared 7 bases from V and 0 bases from J, leaving 5 bases between. The CDR3 consists of 12 residues. Germline CDR1 is MNHNS and CDR2 is SASEGT. PCR employed 60 Vbeta and 13 Jbeta primers. TCRdb keeps only in-frame clones here, not all; method: immunoSEQ multiplex PCR. The profile shows 280,000 or so clones, 80% to 90% of them singletons. Sequencing input: PBMCs. J is TRBJ2-3 and V is TRBV6-1; D gene uncertain. The source is a young woman in good health and CMV-seronegative. CDR3 in DNA: TGTGCCAGCATTAGCAGCACAGATACGCAGTATTTT. This codes for CASISSTDTQYF.